The present T cell receptor (beta chain) was sequenced within a study of technical replicates of blood from a few donors. Per the germline V gene, CDR1 is SGHTA and CDR2 is FQGNSA. The CDR3 is made up of 17 amino acids. J lost 6 bases, V lost 2 bases, and 11 bases had no gene match. Only in-frame clones appear in the TCRdb table, and some are missing; sequencing was by immunoSEQ multiplex PCR. This sample has around 81,000 clones, with almost 96% found just once. The receptor's source is a human donor in good health. The rearrangement links TRBV7-2 to TRBJ1-5, with 9 positions matching TRBD1. Sequenced: T cells isolated from PBMCs. The CDR3 region has the DNA TGTGCCAGCAGCTTACGGCCCGGGACAGGGCTGATTCAGCCCCAGCATTTT. It specifies CASSLRPGTGLIQPQHF. Full variable domain (missing parts from reference TRBV7-2 and TRBJ1-5): GAGVSQSPSNKVTEKGKDVELRCDPISGHTALYWYRQSLGQGLEFLIYFQGNSAPDKSGLPSDRFSAERTGGSVSTLTIQRTQQEDSAVYLCASSLRPGTGLIQPQHFGDGTRLSIL.